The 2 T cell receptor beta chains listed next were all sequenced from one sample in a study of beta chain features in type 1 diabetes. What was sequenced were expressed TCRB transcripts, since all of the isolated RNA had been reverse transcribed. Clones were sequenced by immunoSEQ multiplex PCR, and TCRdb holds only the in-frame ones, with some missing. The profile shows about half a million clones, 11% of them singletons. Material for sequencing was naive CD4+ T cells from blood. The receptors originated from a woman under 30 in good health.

In DNA, the CDR3 is TGTGCCAGCTCACCACCTTTCAGCCGAGAGACCCAGTACTTC. Amino acids: CASSPPFSRETQYF. This chain connects TRBV18 to TRBJ2-5; D gene unclear. CDR1 is KGHSH and CDR2 is LQKENI in the germline V gene. This CDR3 region has 14 residues. Trimming removed 0 bases from V and 4 bases from J, with 9 bases in between.

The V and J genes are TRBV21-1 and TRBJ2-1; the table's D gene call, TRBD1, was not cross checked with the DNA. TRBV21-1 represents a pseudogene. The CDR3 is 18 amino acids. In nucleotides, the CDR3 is TGTGCCAGCAGCAAAGAGGCGTGTGGCAGGGTGGAAGACAATGAGCAGTTCTTC. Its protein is CASSKEACGRVEDNEQFF.